This TCR beta chain was sequenced during a study of blood T cell repertoires in COVID-19. Study summary: The origin of the acute and convalescent COVID-19 samples was the United States, Italy and Spain. PBMCs, B-cell-depleted T cells, or T cells were the source of the cDNA or gDNA that made up the material.

Source study methods: Researchers report that nucleated cell counts were estimated from reference gene primer amplification. Only in-frame clones appear in the TCRdb table, and some are missing; sequencing was by immunoSEQ multiplex PCR. V and J calls plus clone size are reproduced from that table; the DNA served to infer D and trimming. In the table there are around 35,000 clones, around nine tenths of which are singletons. V lost 4 bases and J 1 base, leaving 7 bases between the germline ends. The length of the CDR3 is 12 residues. CDR1 and CDR2 (germline): SQVTM, ANQGSEA. The genes are TRBV29-1 and TRBJ1-1; maybe TRBD1 (6 bases). Sequencing input: peripheral blood. The sequence was collected from a man between 65 and 85 years old with acute or convalescent COVID-19. As DNA, the CDR3 is TGCAGCGTTGCGGGACAGAACACTGAAGCTTTCTTT. Protein sequence: CSVAGQNTEAFF. Complete variable domain (other parts from reference TRBV29-1 and TRBJ1-1): SAVISQKPSRDICQRGTSLTIQCQVDSQVTMMFWYRQQPGQSLTLIATANQGSEATYESGFVIDKFPISRPNLTFSTLTVSNMSPEDSSIYLCSVAGQNTEAFFGQGTRLTVV.